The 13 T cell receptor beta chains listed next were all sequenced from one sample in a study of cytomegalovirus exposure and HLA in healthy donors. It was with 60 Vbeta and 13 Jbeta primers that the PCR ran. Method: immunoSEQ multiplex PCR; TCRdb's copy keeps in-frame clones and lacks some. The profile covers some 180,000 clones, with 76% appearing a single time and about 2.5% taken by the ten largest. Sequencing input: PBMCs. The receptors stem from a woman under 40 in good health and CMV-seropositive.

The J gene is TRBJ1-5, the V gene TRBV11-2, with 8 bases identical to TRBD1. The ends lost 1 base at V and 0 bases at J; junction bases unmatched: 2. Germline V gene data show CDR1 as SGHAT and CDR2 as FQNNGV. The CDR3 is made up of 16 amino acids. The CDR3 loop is CASSLGTGPSNQPQHF. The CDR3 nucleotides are TGTGCCAGCAGCTTAGGGACAGGGCCTAGCAATCAGCCCCAGCATTTT.

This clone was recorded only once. In DNA, the CDR3 is TGTGCCAGCAGTGTTTTCCGCGGGGAAAAACTGTTTTTT. Protein: CASSVFRGEKLFF. The V and J genes are TRBV2 and TRBJ1-4; D is undetermined. Germline loops: CDR1 SNHLY, CDR2 FYNNEI. The V and J ends lost 4 bases and 8 bases respectively, with 11 bases between them. The CDR3 is made up of 13 amino acids.

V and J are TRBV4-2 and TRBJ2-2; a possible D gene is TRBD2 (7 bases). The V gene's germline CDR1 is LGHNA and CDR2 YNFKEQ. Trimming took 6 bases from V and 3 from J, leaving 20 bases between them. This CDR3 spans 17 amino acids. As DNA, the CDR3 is TGTGCCAGCAGTCCACCCCCTCTCGGGGGGCACACCGGGGAGCTGTTTTTT. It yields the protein CASSPPPLGGHTGELFF.

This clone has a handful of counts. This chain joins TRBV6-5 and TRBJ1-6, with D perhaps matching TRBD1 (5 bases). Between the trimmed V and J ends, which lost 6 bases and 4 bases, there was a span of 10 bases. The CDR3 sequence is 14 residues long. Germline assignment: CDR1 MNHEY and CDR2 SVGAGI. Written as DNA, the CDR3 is TGTGCCAGCAGCCTAAGGGGTTATAATTCACCCCTCCACTTT. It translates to CASSLRGYNSPLHF.

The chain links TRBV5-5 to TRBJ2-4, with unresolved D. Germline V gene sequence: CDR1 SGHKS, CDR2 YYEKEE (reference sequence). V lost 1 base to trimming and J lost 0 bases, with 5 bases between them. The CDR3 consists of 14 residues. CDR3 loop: CASSLYLAKNIQYF. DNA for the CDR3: TGTGCCAGCAGCTTGTATCTAGCCAAAAACATTCAGTACTTC.

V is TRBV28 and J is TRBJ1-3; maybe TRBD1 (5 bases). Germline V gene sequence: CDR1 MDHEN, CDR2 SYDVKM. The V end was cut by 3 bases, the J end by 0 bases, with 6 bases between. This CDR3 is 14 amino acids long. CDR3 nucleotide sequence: TGTGCCAGCAGTTTCAGGGACTCTGGAAACACCATATATTTT. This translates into CASSFRDSGNTIYF. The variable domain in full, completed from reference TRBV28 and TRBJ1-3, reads DVKVTQSSRYLVKRTGEKVFLECVQDMDHENMFWYRQDPGLGLRLIYFSYDVKMKEKGDIPEGYSVSREKKERFSLILESASTNQTSMYLCASSFRDSGNTIYFGEGSWLTVV.

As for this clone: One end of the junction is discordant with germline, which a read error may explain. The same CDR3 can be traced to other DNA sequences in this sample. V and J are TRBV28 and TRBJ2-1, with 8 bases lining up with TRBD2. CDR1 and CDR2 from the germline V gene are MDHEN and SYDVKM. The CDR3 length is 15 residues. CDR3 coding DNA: TGTGCTAGCAGCTCCGGGGGGGCCGACTACAATGAGCAGTTCTTC. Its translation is CASSSGGADYNEQFF.

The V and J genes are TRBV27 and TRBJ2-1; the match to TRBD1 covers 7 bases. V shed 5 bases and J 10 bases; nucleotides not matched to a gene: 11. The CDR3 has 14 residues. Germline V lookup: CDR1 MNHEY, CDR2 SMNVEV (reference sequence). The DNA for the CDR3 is TGTGCCAGCAGTCCGGGACAGTTCAAGGGGGAGCAGTTCTTC. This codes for CASSPGQFKGEQFF.

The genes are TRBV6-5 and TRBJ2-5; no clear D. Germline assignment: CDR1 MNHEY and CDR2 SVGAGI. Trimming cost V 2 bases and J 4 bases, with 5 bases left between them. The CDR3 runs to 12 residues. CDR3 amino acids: CASSYARETQYF. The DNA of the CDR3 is TGTGCCAGCAGTTACGCCAGAGAGACCCAGTACTTC.

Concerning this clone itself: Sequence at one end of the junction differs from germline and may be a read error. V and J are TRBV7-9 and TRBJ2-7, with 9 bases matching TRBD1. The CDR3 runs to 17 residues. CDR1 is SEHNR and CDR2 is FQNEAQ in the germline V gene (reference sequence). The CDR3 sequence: CSSSLFGGQGVSYEQYF. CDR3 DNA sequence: TGTTCCAGCAGCTTATTCGGGGGACAGGGCGTTTCCTACGAGCAGTACTTC.

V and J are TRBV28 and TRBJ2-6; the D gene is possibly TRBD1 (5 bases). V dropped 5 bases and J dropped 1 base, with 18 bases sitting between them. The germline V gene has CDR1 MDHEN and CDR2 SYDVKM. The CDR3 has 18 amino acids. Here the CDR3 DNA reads TGTGCCAGCAGTCTCCGACAGTTACGGTCTTCTGGGGCCAACGTCCTGACTTTC. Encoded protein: CASSLRQLRSSGANVLTF.

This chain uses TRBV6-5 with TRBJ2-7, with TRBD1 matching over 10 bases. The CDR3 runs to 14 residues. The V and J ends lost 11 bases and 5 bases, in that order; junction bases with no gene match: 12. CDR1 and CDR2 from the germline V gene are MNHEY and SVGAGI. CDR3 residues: CAASRDRGLHEQYF. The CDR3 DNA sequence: TGTGCCGCCTCCCGAGACAGGGGGCTACACGAGCAGTACTTC.

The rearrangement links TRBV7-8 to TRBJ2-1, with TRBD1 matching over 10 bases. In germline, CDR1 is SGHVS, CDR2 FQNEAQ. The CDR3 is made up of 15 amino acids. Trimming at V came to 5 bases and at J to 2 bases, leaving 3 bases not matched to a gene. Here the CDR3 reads CASSPGTGAYNEQFF. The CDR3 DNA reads TGTGCCAGCAGCCCTGGGACAGGGGCCTACAATGAGCAGTTCTTC.